The TCR beta chain under discussion was sequenced for a study of control samples from healthy donors and cancer patients. This table comes from immunoSEQ multiplex PCR, and its TCRdb copy is limited to in-frame clones, with some not included. The sample contains roughly 130,000 clones, approximately 94% of which appear only once. Germline-derived CDR1 and CDR2 are SGHNT and YYREEE (reference sequence). Trimming cost V 4 bases and J 14 bases; bases outside gene matches: 5. The CDR3 sequence is 11 residues long. This sequence was found in a man aged 25 to 40 in good health. This sequence joins TRBV5-4 and TRBJ2-1; the match to TRBD2 covers 8 bases. The source material was blood. CDR3 in DNA: TGTGCCAGCAGCCAGGGACTAGAGGAGTTCTTC. The encoded protein is CASSQGLEEFF.